What follows are 29 T cell receptor beta chains derived from one specimen sequenced in a study of CXCR3-negative and CXCR3-positive naive CD8 T cells. Libraries of TRB cDNA were made by 5' RACE and carried UMIs. Following a re-call of the 5' RACE reads, TCRdb has one entry per CDR3 protein and lacks DNA. The repertoire table contains more than 45,000 distinct CDR3 sequences. The sequenced sample consisted of memory CD8+ T cells from blood. Receptors were obtained from a human donor in good health. Some clones in this sample may be carry-over from other donors' samples.

V usage is TRBV2 and J usage is TRBJ1-1. CDR3 length: 11 residues. Germline V gene data show CDR1 as SNHLY and CDR2 as FYNNEI. The CDR3 loop is CASMEGTEAFF.

The rearrangement links TRBV4-1 to TRBJ2-7; TCRdb's D gene call, TRBD1, goes unchecked for lack of DNA. Per the germline V gene, CDR1 is MGHRA and CDR2 is YSYEKL. This CDR3 is 15 amino acids long. The CDR3 here is CASSRVEDRDYEQYF.

Its frequency marks this clonotype as medium-sized. The chain combines TRBV19 with TRBJ2-6; checking the TCRdb D call of TRBD1 is not possible without DNA. CDR1 LNHDA and CDR2 SQIVND come from the germline V gene (reference sequence). The CDR3 covers 17 residues. The chain's CDR3 is CASSIDRRGGRANVLTF.

The chain links TRBV4-3 to TRBJ2-3; TCRdb's D gene call, TRBD1, goes unchecked for lack of DNA. The length of the CDR3 is 18 residues. Germline-derived CDR1 and CDR2 are LGHNA and YSLEER. The CDR3 loop reads CASSQDVGEITFTDTQYF.

The V call is TRBV7-7, the J call TRBJ2-1; TCRdb's D call of TRBD2 is untestable without DNA. The CDR3 totals 16 residues. Germline CDR1 SSHAT, CDR2 FNYEAQ (reference sequence). CDR3 sequence reads: CASSRGLAVSYNEQFF.

This chain uses TRBV28 with TRBJ2-1; the D call of TRBD2 rests on TCRdb alone, since no DNA is present to check it. The CDR3 consists of 14 residues. Germline V CDR1 and CDR2: MDHEN, SYDVKM. The CDR3 sequence is CASRPTSPTNEQFF.

V gene TRBV12-3 or TRBV12-4 combines with J gene TRBJ1-1; TCRdb outputs TRBD1, but without DNA this stays unchecked. CDR3 length: 14 residues. CDR3 sequence reads: CASRPGHRNTEAFF.

The chain carries TRBV13 and TRBJ2-3; TCRdb designates TRBD2, a call that cannot be tested without DNA. Germline CDR1 and CDR2: PRHDT and FYEKMQ (reference sequence). The CDR3 is 18 residues long. The CDR3 sequence is CASSSGGTSGIYTDTQYF.

The chain links TRBV5-1 to TRBJ2-2; TCRdb outputs TRBD2, but without DNA this stays unchecked. The CDR3 is made up of 13 amino acids. Looked up from germline, CDR1 is SGHRS and CDR2 is YFSETQ. Here the CDR3 reads CASSFGSGGELFF.

The chain is built from TRBV13 and TRBJ2-7. Germline CDR1 is PRHDT and CDR2 is FYEKMQ (reference sequence). The CDR3 sequence is 13 residues long. CDR3 residues: CASSLGASYEQYF. Drawing the rest from reference TRBV13 and TRBJ2-7, the complete variable domain is AAGVIQSPRHLIKEKRETATLKCYPIPRHDTVYWYQQGPGQDPQFLISFYEKMQSDKGSIPDRFSAQQFSDYHSELNMSSLELGDSALYFCASSLGASYEQYFGPGTRLTVT.

This rearrangement joins TRBV9 to TRBJ1-1. This CDR3 region has 13 residues. Germline V gene data show CDR1 as SGDLS and CDR2 as YYNGEE. This chain's CDR3 is CASSVEENTEAFF. Looking up the rest from reference TRBV9 and TRBJ1-1 gives the full variable domain: DSGVTQTPKHLITATGQRVTLRCSPRSGDLSVYWYQQSLDQGLQFLIQYYNGEERAKGNILERFSAQQFPDLHSELNLSSLELGDSALYFCASSVEENTEAFFGQGTRLTVV.

This sequence joins TRBV15 and TRBJ2-7; TCRdb outputs TRBD2, but without DNA this stays unchecked. This CDR3 is 16 amino acids long. Germline CDR1 reads LNHNV; CDR2 reads YYDKDF (reference sequence). CDR3 loop: CATSRGAEGGFTEQYF.

The J gene is TRBJ2-5, the V gene TRBV6-2 or TRBV6-3; TCRdb designates TRBD2, a call that cannot be tested without DNA. CDR1 and CDR2 (germline): MNHEY, SVGEGT. The CDR3 is made up of 17 amino acids. CDR3 in amino acids: CASSYRGLAGDQETQYF.

This chain joins TRBV2 and TRBJ1-1. Germline V gene data show CDR1 as SNHLY and CDR2 as FYNNEI. The CDR3 loop spans 14 amino acids. This chain's CDR3 is CASTPGPIGTEAFF.

The chain uses TRBV4-1 and TRBJ2-7; TCRdb names TRBD1, which stays unverified in the absence of DNA. Germline V gene lookup returns CDR1 MGHRA and CDR2 YSYEKL. The CDR3 is made up of 15 amino acids. The CDR3 loop reads CASSPGGGGFYEQYF.

The gene calls are TRBV20-1 and TRBJ2-2; with no DNA, the TCRdb D assignment of TRBD2 cannot be verified. The CDR3 length is 16 residues. CDR1 is DFQATT, CDR2 SNEGSKA, per germline (reference sequence). CDR3 residues: CSARSSGGTNTGELFF.

The V call is TRBV29-1, the J call TRBJ1-2; TCRdb designates TRBD1, a call that cannot be tested without DNA. The CDR3 contains 14 residues. Per the germline V gene, CDR1 is SQVTM and CDR2 is ANQGSEA. CDR3 sequence: CSVVMGQGTYGYTF.

This chain links TRBV6-2 or TRBV6-3 with TRBJ2-3. Germline values: CDR1 MNHEY, CDR2 SVGEGT. The CDR3 extends over 14 amino acids. CDR3 sequence reads: CASSYVASLDTQYF.

The rearrangement uses TRBV20-1 and TRBJ2-3; the D gene TCRdb calls, TRBD1, cannot be checked with no DNA. There are 15 residues in the CDR3. Germline V CDR1 and CDR2: DFQATT, SNEGSKA (reference sequence). CDR3 residues: CSARDSAGTRDTQYF.

The chain employs TRBV10-3 and TRBJ2-7; lacking DNA, the TRBD1 call made by TCRdb goes unchecked. The CDR3 extends over 13 amino acids. Germline V gene data show CDR1 as ENHRY and CDR2 as SYGVKD. This CDR3 reads CATSGTGAYEQYF.

The rearrangement uses TRBV29-1 and TRBJ2-2; there is no DNA to check the TCRdb D call of TRBD1. This CDR3 region has 13 residues. CDR1 is SQVTM, CDR2 ANQGSEA, per germline. The CDR3 region is CSVSGVVTGELFF.

V gene TRBV6-4 combines with J gene TRBJ2-6. CDR1 is MRHNA, CDR2 SNTAGT, per germline. CDR3 size: 15 residues. The CDR3 reads CASADEDSGANVLTF.

This chain links TRBV7-6 with TRBJ2-5; absent DNA, TCRdb's TRBD1 call cannot be checked. Germline-derived CDR1 and CDR2 are SGHVS and FNYEAQ. The CDR3 totals 12 residues. This CDR3 is CASSKARETQYF.

The V and J genes are TRBV7-9 and TRBJ2-3; TCRdb lists TRBD2, though no DNA is available to test this call. Germline V lookup: CDR1 SEHNR, CDR2 FQNEAQ (reference sequence). This CDR3 comprises 16 residues. The CDR3 spells CASSLVAGAHTDTQYF.

CDR3 loop: CASSFDSENTGELFF. The V gene is TRBV28, the J gene TRBJ2-2; there is no DNA to check the TCRdb D call of TRBD1. Germline V gene lookup returns CDR1 MDHEN and CDR2 SYDVKM. The CDR3 totals 15 residues. The complete variable domain, with remaining parts taken from reference TRBV28 and TRBJ2-2, reads DVKVTQSSRYLVKRTGEKVFLECVQDMDHENMFWYRQDPGLGLRLIYFSYDVKMKEKGDIPEGYSVSREKKERFSLILESASTNQTSMYLCASSFDSENTGELFFGEGSRLTVL.

The chain couples TRBV4-3 to TRBJ2-2; TCRdb returns TRBD1, unconfirmable since there is no DNA. CDR3 size: 16 residues. The germline V gene encodes CDR1 LGHNA and CDR2 YSLEER. CDR3 sequence reads: CASSLDRTGGTGELFF.

The V gene is TRBV4-3, the J gene TRBJ2-1; TCRdb selects TRBD1, and the lack of DNA leaves this call unchecked. Germline assignment: CDR1 LGHNA and CDR2 YSLEER. CDR3 length: 16 residues. The chain's CDR3 is CASSQRGDPSYNEQFF.

This chain links TRBV20-1 with TRBJ2-7; absent DNA, TCRdb's TRBD1 call cannot be checked. The CDR3 has 14 residues. Germline-derived CDR1 and CDR2 are DFQATT and SNEGSKA (reference sequence). CDR3 sequence reads: CSASGGVLVYEQYF.

The gene calls are TRBV7-9 and TRBJ2-1; TCRdb outputs TRBD1, but without DNA this stays unchecked. Looked up from germline, CDR1 is SEHNR and CDR2 is FQNEAQ (reference sequence). This CDR3 contains 16 residues. The CDR3: CASSTRTGQENNEQFF.